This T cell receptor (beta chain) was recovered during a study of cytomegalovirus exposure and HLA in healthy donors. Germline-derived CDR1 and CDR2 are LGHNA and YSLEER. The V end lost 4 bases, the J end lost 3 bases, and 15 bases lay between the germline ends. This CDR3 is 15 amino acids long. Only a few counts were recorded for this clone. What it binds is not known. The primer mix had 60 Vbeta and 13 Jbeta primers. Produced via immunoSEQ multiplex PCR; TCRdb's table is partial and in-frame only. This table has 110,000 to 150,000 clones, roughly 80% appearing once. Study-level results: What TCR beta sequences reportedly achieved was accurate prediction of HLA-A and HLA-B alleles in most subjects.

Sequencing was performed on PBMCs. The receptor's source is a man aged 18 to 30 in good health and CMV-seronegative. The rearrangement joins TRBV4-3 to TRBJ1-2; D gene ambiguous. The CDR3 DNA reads TGCGCCAGCAGCCGGGCGGGCCTCTCGGACTATGGCTACACCTTC. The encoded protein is CASSRAGLSDYGYTF.